This is a list of T cell receptor beta chains from one sample in a study of early T cells in non-severe SARS-CoV-2 infection. TCRdb reprocessed the 5' RACE reads via MiXCR and lists one record per CDR3 protein. The sample consists of about 69,000 distinct CDR3 sequences, 12% of them appearing once. Sequencing was carried out using whole blood. The receptors shown here come from an adult who was a healthcare worker with PCR-confirmed SARS-CoV-2 infection or an uninfected control (not recorded which). Both conserved end residues are part of each CDR3. A D gene is named only where the DNA matches it firmly. A clone size is listed for some rows: how often the clone was seen (once, few, many), or a class if it is expanded.

CDR3nt	CDR3aa	v_gene	j_gene	d_gene	abundance
TGTGCCAGCACCCCAGGGGGGGGGCATGCAGATACGCAGTATTTT	CASTPGGGHADTQYF	TRBV6-6	TRBJ2-3	.	few
TGTGCCAGCAGTTACTCAGTAGGGCAAGAGACCCAGTACTTC	CASSYSVGQETQYF	TRBV6-2/TRBV6-3	TRBJ2-5	.	many
TGTGCCAGCAGTCCCTCTAGCGGGGGGGGATTAGAGACCCAGTACTTC	CASSPSSGGGLETQYF	TRBV12-3/TRBV12-4	TRBJ2-5	TRBD2	few
TGTGCCAGCACCTACCCTGGGACGAACACTGAAGCTTTCTTT	CASTYPGTNTEAFF	TRBV6-6	TRBJ1-1	.	.
TGTGCCAGCAGTGAATACGGGGGCGCCCGCCAGGCCCAGCATTTT	CASSEYGGARQAQHF	TRBV6-1	TRBJ1-5	.	.
TGTGCCAGCTCGCAAGGGACAGGGGGCACTAGGTCTGAGCAGTTCTTC	CASSQGTGGTRSEQFF	TRBV18	TRBJ2-1	TRBD1	many
TGTGCCAGCAGCTTAGGGAGGAACAATGAGCAGTTCTTC	CASSLGRNNEQFF	TRBV11-2	TRBJ2-1	.	many
TGTGCCAGCAGCCACGGGGATTACTATGGCTACACCTTC	CASSHGDYYGYTF	TRBV3-1	TRBJ1-2	.	.
TGTGCCAGCAGCCTCAGTAGGCCTGGAAACACCATATATTTT	CASSLSRPGNTIYF	TRBV7-2	TRBJ1-3	.	few
TGTGCCAGCAGCCTAGGGGCGTCGGGTTTCAATGAGCAGTTCTTC	CASSLGASGFNEQFF	TRBV13	TRBJ2-1	.	few
TGCGCCAGCAGCTTGGGACACCCCACAGATACGCAGTATTTT	CASSLGHPTDTQYF	TRBV5-1	TRBJ2-3	.	many
TGTGCCAGCAGCGCTACGACAGGGAGCAGGTCTAATGAAAAACTGTTTTTT	CASSATTGSRSNEKLFF	TRBV9	TRBJ1-4	TRBD1	.
TGTGCCAGCAGCCGCGAGACAGGGGGCTATTTCAGTGAGCAGTTCTTC	CASSRETGGYFSEQFF	TRBV7-2	TRBJ2-1	TRBD1	.
TGTGCCAGCTCGACAAAAAGACTAGCGGGAGGGCCCACAGATACGCAGTATTTT	CASSTKRLAGGPTDTQYF	TRBV18	TRBJ2-3	TRBD2	.
TGCAGCGTTGACACAGGGGGCCCCGGGGAGCTGTTTTTT	CSVDTGGPGELFF	TRBV29-1	TRBJ2-2	TRBD1	many
TGTGCCAGCAGGACCGGGAACTCTGGAAACACCATATATTTT	CASRTGNSGNTIYF	TRBV6-5	TRBJ1-3	.	few
TGTGCCAGCAGCGGCGGGACTAGCGGTGATTCCTCCTACGAGCAGTACTTC	CASSGGTSGDSSYEQYF	TRBV7-6	TRBJ2-7	TRBD2	few
TGCAGTGCTAGAAGCGTTAATACGCAGTATTTT	CSARSVNTQYF	TRBV20-1	TRBJ2-3	.	medium-sized
TGTGCCAGCAGTCCCGGTCGCCTTAGCACAGATACGCAGTATTTT	CASSPGRLSTDTQYF	TRBV11-2	TRBJ2-3	.	many
TGTGCCAGCAGTTACGGGACCAAGAGCGGGGAGCTGTTTTTT	CASSYGTKSGELFF	TRBV6-2/TRBV6-3	TRBJ2-2	.	many
TGCGCCAGCAGCCACCCCCGACAGGGAACGAACACTGAAGCTTTCTTT	CASSHPRQGTNTEAFF	TRBV4-1	TRBJ1-1	TRBD1	many
TGCAGTGCTAGAGATCGACATGGAATCACTGAAGCTTTCTTT	CSARDRHGITEAFF	TRBV20-1	TRBJ1-1	.	.